The entry below describes one TCR beta chain. The antigen is undetermined. CDR1 and CDR2 from the germline V gene are MGHDK and SYGVNS. This CDR3 has 13 amino acids. Trimming left V 2 bases short and J 2 bases short, with 7 bases between. Profiling relied on immunoSEQ multiplex PCR, and the TCRdb table lists in-frame clones only, not all of them. The profile shows 90,000 to 130,000 clones, approximately 92% of them singletons. The sample is drawn from a study of T cell repertoires and HLA-DP antigens. Study-wide context: Average DNA input: around 200 ng for CD137+CD4+ sorts, approximately 1,200 ng pre-culture.

J is TRBJ2-7 and V is TRBV25-1; unclear D gene. The source material was CD4+ T cells from PBMCs. The TCR sequence derives from a young woman in good health and CMV-seronegative. CDR3 bases: TGTGCCAGCAGTGAAGGCACACCCTACGAGCAGTACTTC. Amino acid sequence: CASSEGTPYEQYF.